The 21 T cell receptor beta chains presented below share a single source sample, sequenced in a study of shared clonotypes between healthy human individuals. TCRdb's copy holds only in-frame clones and misses some; the assay was immunoSEQ multiplex PCR. The sample holds about 2.3 million clones; roughly 92% are singletons and the top ten take approximately 0.39%. Sequencing input: naive CD4+ T cells from PBMCs. Sample subset: CD45RA+ positively selected. The origin of the receptors is a man aged 18 to 30 in good health. Some clones in this sample may be carry-over from other donors' samples.

The chain uses TRBV18 and TRBJ2-2; 9 nucleotides agree with TRBD2. The trim removed 6 bases at V and 2 bases at J, leaving 4 bases unmatched. This CDR3 is built from 15 residues. Germline lookup yields CDR1 KGHSH and CDR2 LQKENI. The CDR3 sequence: CASSSGLANTGELFF. The CDR3 coding sequence is TGTGCCAGCTCGTCGGGACTAGCAAACACCGGGGAGCTGTTTTTT.

The V gene is TRBV5-1, the J gene TRBJ1-2; 9 bases line up with TRBD1. After removal of 4 bases from V and 7 bases from J, the junction contained 8 bases not matched to a gene. Germline V lookup: CDR1 SGHRS, CDR2 YFSETQ. This CDR3 contains 14 residues. The CDR3 region has the DNA TGCGCCAGCAGCCCGGCGGGACAGGGCTCTGGCTACACCTTC. This sequence encodes CASSPAGQGSGYTF. The full variable domain, its missing parts supplied by reference TRBV5-1 and TRBJ1-2, is KAGVTQTPRYLIKTRGQQVTLSCSPISGHRSVSWYQQTPGQGLQFLFEYFSETQRNKGNFPGRFSGRQFSNSRSEMNVSTLELGDSALYLCASSPAGQGSGYTFGSGTRLTVV.

The chain joins TRBV27 to TRBJ2-6; D uncertain. Germline loops: CDR1 MNHEY, CDR2 SMNVEV (reference sequence). The CDR3 spans 13 residues. Between the trimmed V and J ends, which lost 7 bases and 0 bases, there was a span of 4 bases. The CDR3 here is CASTYSGANVLTF. CDR3 nucleotide sequence: TGTGCCAGCACCTACTCTGGGGCCAACGTCCTGACTTTC. Filled out from reference TRBV27 and TRBJ2-6, the complete variable domain reads EAQVTQNPRYLITVTGKKLTVTCSQNMNHEYMSWYRQDPGLGLRQIYYSMNVEVTDKGDVPEGYKVSRKEKRNFPLILESPSPNQTSLYFCASTYSGANVLTFGAGSRLTVL.

The V and J genes are TRBV28 and TRBJ2-1; D is perhaps TRBD2 (5 bases). CDR1 is MDHEN, CDR2 SYDVKM, per germline. The CDR3 length is 14 residues. The germline V and J ends were trimmed by 3 bases and 6 bases, with 12 bases remaining between them. CDR3: CASSFTGFVNEQFF. The CDR3 coding sequence is TGTGCCAGCAGTTTTACGGGATTTGTCAATGAGCAGTTCTTC.

V is TRBV7-9 and J is TRBJ2-2; 7 bases are shared with TRBD1. This CDR3 is 14 amino acids long. V lost 5 bases to trimming and J lost 5 bases; unmatched junction nucleotides: 5. Germline V gives CDR1 SEHNR, CDR2 FQNEAQ (reference sequence). The CDR3 coding sequence is TGTGCCAGCAGCCCGGGACAGCAAACCGGGGAGCTGTTTTTT. It encodes CASSPGQQTGELFF.

This rearrangement joins TRBV30 to TRBJ1-1; D perhaps matches TRBD1 (5 bases). The CDR3 spans 16 residues. Germline CDR1 and CDR2: GTSNPN and SVGIG (reference sequence). Trimming stripped 0 bases from V and 0 bases from J, with 14 bases between. In DNA form, the CDR3 reads TGTGCCTGGAGTGTACCAGGGAGCAGCATGAACACTGAAGCTTTCTTT. It encodes CAWSVPGSSMNTEAFF.

The CDR3 here is CASSSGESYNEQFF. DNA for the CDR3: TGCGCCAGCAGTTCGGGAGAGTCCTACAATGAGCAGTTCTTC. The rearrangement links TRBV5-1 to TRBJ2-1; D perhaps matches TRBD2 (6 bases). Germline V gives CDR1 SGHRS, CDR2 YFSETQ. This CDR3 has 14 amino acids. V dropped 5 bases and J dropped 1 base, with 10 bases sitting between them.

The gene calls are TRBV2 and TRBJ2-5; 13 nucleotides line up with TRBD2. J gave up 2 bases and V 6 bases, and 12 bases lay outside the gene matches. CDR1 is SNHLY, CDR2 FYNNEI, per germline. This CDR3 comprises 18 residues. As DNA, the CDR3 is TGTGCCAGCAGCCAACTTTCGCGGACTAGCGGGAGACAAGAGACCCAGTACTTC. Translating it yields CASSQLSRTSGRQETQYF.

The rearrangement links TRBV30 to TRBJ2-3, with 8 bases identical to TRBD1. The CDR3 is made up of 14 amino acids. Germline trimming cut 4 bases from V and 3 bases from J; bases unmatched to any gene: 6. The germline V gene encodes CDR1 GTSNPN and CDR2 SVGIG (reference sequence). CDR3 loop: CAWKEGQVTDTQYF. The CDR3 DNA reads as TGTGCCTGGAAAGAGGGACAGGTTACAGATACGCAGTATTTT.

The chain employs TRBV7-6 and TRBJ2-1, with D possibly being TRBD1 or TRBD2 (7 bases each). V was shortened by 1 base and J by 4 bases, with 14 bases between the two germline ends. The CDR3 is 16 residues long. The V gene's germline CDR1 is SGHVS and CDR2 FNYEAQ. The CDR3: CASSLEGGTVYNEQFF. The DNA for the CDR3 is TGTGCCAGCAGCTTAGAGGGGGGGACAGTGTACAATGAGCAGTTCTTC.

V gene TRBV6-1 combines with J gene TRBJ1-1; 8 bases match TRBD1. The CDR3 consists of 13 residues. The germline V gene encodes CDR1 MNHNS and CDR2 SASEGT. Trimming removed 5 bases from V and 10 bases from J; junction bases left unmatched: 9. The CDR3 here is CASSFTGGGRAFF. DNA for the CDR3: TGTGCCAGCAGTTTTACAGGGGGGGGACGAGCTTTCTTT.

This sequence joins TRBV7-6 and TRBJ2-7, with TRBD1 matching over 11 bases. Germline assignment: CDR1 SGHVS and CDR2 FNYEAQ. The CDR3 runs 17 residues. V lost 5 bases, J lost 3 bases, and 12 bases stayed unmatched. The CDR3 DNA reads TGTGCCAGCAGCCCCCTTCCAGCCGGGACAGGGGGCTACGAGCAGTACTTC. It is translated as CASSPLPAGTGGYEQYF.

The chain is built from TRBV28 and TRBJ2-7; D is possibly TRBD1 or TRBD2 (5 bases each). The ends were cut back, 6 bases at V and 13 bases at J, with 22 bases in the middle. The CDR3 spans 13 residues. Germline lookup yields CDR1 MDHEN and CDR2 SYDVKM. The CDR3 nucleotides read TGTGCCAGCAGCCAAACCCCCGGGACCGGGTATTACTTC. It specifies CASSQTPGTGYYF.

The V and J genes are TRBV6-5 and TRBJ2-5; D is uncertain. The J call is in doubt because the DNA end fits TRBJ2-7 better. The CDR3 loop spans 14 amino acids. Per the germline V gene, CDR1 is MNHEY and CDR2 is SVGAGI. The CDR3 reads CASTPPGRNYEQYF. Written as DNA, the CDR3 is TGTGCCAGCACTCCACCAGGCAGGAACTACGAGCAGTACTTC.

This chain links TRBV6-5 with TRBJ1-6, with 7 bases that match TRBD1. V lost 6 bases, J lost 8 bases, and 7 bases stayed unmatched. Germline assignment: CDR1 MNHEY and CDR2 SVGAGI. The CDR3 is 14 amino acids. The CDR3 DNA reads as TGTGCCAGCAGAAAGGGGACAGACCATTCACCCCTCCACTTT. This encodes CASRKGTDHSPLHF.

The chain employs TRBV6-1 and TRBJ2-1, with a weak D call TRBD1 (6 bases). V lost 4 bases to trimming and J lost 0 bases, with 16 bases between them. The CDR3 loop spans 17 amino acids. Per the germline V gene, CDR1 is MNHNS and CDR2 is SASEGT. The CDR3 DNA is TGTGCCAGCAGTGCGGGAACAGGGAGACCCTCCTACAATGAGCAGTTCTTC. Residues: CASSAGTGRPSYNEQFF.

Regarding this clone: The same CDR3 arises from other DNA sequences in this sample as well. The chain couples TRBV9 to TRBJ2-1, with 8 bases that match TRBD2. V lost 2 bases to trimming and J lost 0 bases; unmatched junction nucleotides: 4. The CDR3 runs to 16 residues. The germline V gene has CDR1 SGDLS and CDR2 YYNGEE. The CDR3 region has the DNA TGTGCCAGCAGCGTCGCCGGGGGGGGCTCCTACAATGAGCAGTTCTTC. Amino acids: CASSVAGGGSYNEQFF.

The chain combines TRBV5-4 with TRBJ2-7; maybe TRBD1 (6 bases). The CDR3 is made up of 14 amino acids. CDR1 and CDR2 from the germline V gene are SGHNT and YYREEE (reference sequence). The V and J ends lost 4 bases and 5 bases respectively, with 16 bases between them. Here the CDR3 reads CASSGGPLGHEQYF. The CDR3, as DNA: TGTGCCAGCAGCGGGGGCCCCTTGGGGCACGAGCAGTACTTC.

The chain uses TRBV7-7 and TRBJ2-5, with 7 bases lining up with TRBD1. The CDR3 contains 13 residues. Germline-derived CDR1 and CDR2 are SSHAT and FNYEAQ (reference sequence). The trim removed 5 bases at V and 5 bases at J, leaving 5 bases unmatched. The CDR3 region is CASSTDRAETQYF. In DNA, the CDR3 is TGTGCCAGCAGCACAGACAGGGCGGAGACCCAGTACTTC.

This chain links TRBV28 with TRBJ2-1; D is possibly TRBD1 (7 bases). CDR3 length: 13 amino acids. V gave up 6 bases and J gave up 9 bases, with 15 bases separating them. Germline V gene sequence: CDR1 MDHEN, CDR2 SYDVKM. The CDR3 nucleotides are TGTGCCAGCAGGCGGGACAGTATGGGTGAGCAGTTCTTC. As protein: CASRRDSMGEQFF.

The chain employs TRBV6-1 and TRBJ2-1; 7 bases fit TRBD2. CDR3 length: 15 amino acids. The V gene's germline CDR1 is MNHNS and CDR2 SASEGT. With 3 bases clipped from V and 8 bases from J, the junction kept 10 bases outside the gene matches. The CDR3 DNA reads as TGTGCCAGCAGTGAGAGGGGCGGGAGCATCTATGAGCAGTTCTTC. It encodes CASSERGGSIYEQFF.